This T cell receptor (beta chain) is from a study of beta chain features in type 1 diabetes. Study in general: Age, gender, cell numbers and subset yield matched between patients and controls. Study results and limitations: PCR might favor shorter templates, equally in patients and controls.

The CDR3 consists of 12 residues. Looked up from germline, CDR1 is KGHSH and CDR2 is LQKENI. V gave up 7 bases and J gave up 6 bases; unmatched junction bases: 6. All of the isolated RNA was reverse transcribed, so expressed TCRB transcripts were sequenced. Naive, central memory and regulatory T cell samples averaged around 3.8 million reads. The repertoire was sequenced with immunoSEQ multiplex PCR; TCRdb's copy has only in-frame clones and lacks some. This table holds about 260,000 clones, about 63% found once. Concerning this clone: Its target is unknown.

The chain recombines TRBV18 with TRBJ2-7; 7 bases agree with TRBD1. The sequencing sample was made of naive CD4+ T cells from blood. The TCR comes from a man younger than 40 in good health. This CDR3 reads CASYRTGAEQYF. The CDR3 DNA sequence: TGTGCCAGCTACCGAACAGGGGCCGAGCAGTACTTC.